One sample yielded the 24 T cell receptor beta chains listed below, sequenced in a study of beta chain features in type 1 diabetes (dated 2018 in TCRdb). The library was made by the immunoSEQ multiplex PCR assay. The High Capacity cDNA Reverse Transcription Kit was used to reverse transcribe all of the isolated RNA, meaning that expressed TCRB transcripts were what got sequenced. This immuneACCESS table, as held by TCRdb, lists in-frame sequences with V and J called but not all clones. Of the missing ones, under half trace to an unresolved V gene in checked studies; the others have no known cause. Across this sample there are 400,000 to 550,000 clones, with 10% to 12% seen only once. The top ten clonotypes cover 0.035% to 0.05% of the sample. Sequenced sample: naive CD4+ T cells from blood. Interpreted using the paper, the cell subset or site label stands for: true naive CD4+ T cells. These receptors all stem from a woman aged 18-35 years in good health.

This rearrangement joins TRBV2 to TRBJ1-2; D is uncertain. Trimming shortened V by 0 bases and J by 7 bases, and 12 bases separated the two germline ends. The CDR3 is made up of 14 amino acids. Germline V CDR1 and CDR2: SNHLY, FYNNEI. The CDR3: CASSEAPAAVGYTF. CDR3 nucleotides: TGTGCCAGCAGTGAAGCGCCCGCGGCAGTTGGCTACACCTTC. The variable domain in full, completed from reference TRBV2 and TRBJ1-2, reads EPEVTQTPSHQVTQMGQEVILRCVPISNHLYFYWYRQILGQKVEFLVSFYNNEISEKSEIFDDQFSVERPDGSNFTLKIRSTKLEDSAMYFCASSEAPAAVGYTFGSGTRLTVV.

Notes on this clone: The sample has other DNA sequences that encode this CDR3 too. The gene calls are TRBV7-2 and TRBJ1-1; D gene ambiguous. V was shortened by 3 bases and J by 1 base, with 6 bases between the two germline ends. The CDR3 spans 13 residues. CDR1 is SGHTA and CDR2 is FQGNSA in the germline V gene. CDR3 sequence reads: CASSLSGNTEAFF. As DNA, the CDR3 is TGTGCCAGCAGCTTGTCGGGGAACACTGAAGCTTTCTTT.

This clone was observed a handful of times. The chain is built from TRBV7-2 and TRBJ2-3; 11 bases map to TRBD2. J lost 0 bases, V lost 5 bases, and 4 bases had no gene match. Per the germline V gene, CDR1 is SGHTA and CDR2 is FQGNSA. The CDR3 loop spans 16 amino acids. The CDR3 DNA sequence: TGTGCCAGCAGCCGTTCTAGCGGGGGGAGCACAGATACGCAGTATTTT. As protein: CASSRSSGGSTDTQYF.

This clone was recorded a few times. The rearrangement links TRBV28 to TRBJ2-1; the D gene is possibly TRBD1 (6 bases). The V end lost 4 bases, the J end lost 12 bases, and 13 bases lay between the germline ends. Germline CDR1 is MDHEN and CDR2 is SYDVKM. The CDR3 is made up of 12 amino acids. This CDR3 is CASSSTGWGQFF. The CDR3 coding sequence is TGTGCCAGCAGTTCCACAGGGTGGGGGCAGTTCTTC.

This CDR3 reads CSVNPYRDTEAFF. In DNA, the CDR3 is TGCAGCGTCAACCCCTATCGCGACACTGAAGCTTTCTTT. The genes are TRBV29-1 and TRBJ1-1; D gene unclear. This CDR3 is 13 amino acids long. Germline loops: CDR1 SQVTM, CDR2 ANQGSEA. Trimming took off 6 bases at V and 3 bases at J, with 14 bases between the two ends.

As concerns this clone: The same CDR3 can be traced to other DNA sequences in this sample. The V call is TRBV18, the J call TRBJ2-3; D ambiguous. Per germline, CDR1 KGHSH and CDR2 LQKENI. The germline V and J ends were trimmed by 2 bases and 2 bases, with 2 bases remaining between them. CDR3 length: 12 amino acids. The DNA for the CDR3 is TGTGCCAGCTCACCAAACACAGATACGCAGTATTTT. Residues: CASSPNTDTQYF.

The table lists this clone with a few counts. Other DNA sequences from this sample encode an identical CDR3 as well. The chain employs TRBV18 and TRBJ1-1; no definite D call. V lost 3 bases and J 1 base, leaving 6 bases between the germline ends. In germline, CDR1 is KGHSH, CDR2 LQKENI. CDR3 length equals 13 residues. For the CDR3, the DNA is TGTGCCAGCTCACCTACGAGGAACACTGAAGCTTTCTTT. It translates to CASSPTRNTEAFF.

The sample holds a few counts of this clone. This chain joins TRBV28 and TRBJ1-1; 7 bases are shared with TRBD1. With V trimmed by 5 bases and J by 5 bases, 11 bases remained unmatched. Germline CDR1 MDHEN, CDR2 SYDVKM. This CDR3 spans 15 amino acids. The DNA of the CDR3 is TGTGCCAGCAGTCCTTCCCCGACAGGGCTGACTGAAGCTTTCTTT. Amino acid sequence: CASSPSPTGLTEAFF.

The rearrangement joins TRBV6-5 to TRBJ2-2; D is possibly TRBD2 (5 bases). The CDR3 totals 15 residues. V was trimmed by 6 bases and J by 3 bases, leaving 14 bases between them. The germline gives CDR1 MNHEY, CDR2 SVGAGI. CDR3 in amino acids: CASSKPGFHTGELFF. The CDR3 bases are TGTGCCAGCAGCAAGCCGGGATTCCACACCGGGGAGCTGTTTTTT.

This chain joins TRBV5-4 and TRBJ2-1, with 9 bases fitting TRBD1. This CDR3 has 16 amino acids. CDR1 and CDR2 (germline): SGHNT, YYREEE (reference sequence). Trimming cost V 5 bases and J 8 bases; bases outside gene matches: 14. The DNA for the CDR3 is TGTGCCAGCAGTAAACCGGGACAGGGTGCCCCCGATGAGCAGTTCTTC. As protein: CASSKPGQGAPDEQFF. Full variable domain (outside the CDR3, taken from reference TRBV5-4 and TRBJ2-1): ETGVTQSPTHLIKTRGQQVTLRCSSQSGHNTVSWYQQALGQGPQFIFQYYREEENGRGNFPPRFSGLQFPNYSSELNVNALELDDSALYLCASSKPGQGAPDEQFFGPGTRLTVL.

This clone was counted once. The chain combines TRBV9 with TRBJ2-2, with a weak D call TRBD2 (6 bases). The CDR3 consists of 15 residues. Germline V lookup: CDR1 SGDLS, CDR2 YYNGEE. The V end lost 1 base, the J end lost 6 bases, and 13 bases lay between the germline ends. The CDR3 is CASSVQRTSPGELFF. CDR3 in DNA: TGTGCCAGCAGCGTACAACGAACTAGCCCCGGGGAGCTGTTTTTT.

This clone was observed a few times. The V call is TRBV15, the J call TRBJ2-1; 7 bases fit TRBD2. V lost 3 bases, J lost 6 bases, and 8 bases stayed unmatched. CDR3 length: 15 residues. Germline CDR1 and CDR2: LNHNV and YYDKDF (reference sequence). The CDR3 sequence is CATSSWGGPFNEQFF. In DNA, the CDR3 is TGTGCCACCAGCAGTTGGGGAGGGCCCTTCAATGAGCAGTTCTTC.

The chain is built from TRBV5-1 and TRBJ1-1, with D possibly TRBD1 on 5 matching bases. Trimming shortened V by 8 bases and J by 1 base, and 18 bases separated the two germline ends. Germline V CDR1 and CDR2: SGHRS, YFSETQ. This CDR3 region has 15 residues. CDR3 in amino acids: CASNPGGPGNTEAFF. CDR3 nucleotide sequence: TGCGCCAGTAACCCTGGGGGACCTGGGAACACTGAAGCTTTCTTT.

The rearrangement joins TRBV4-2 to TRBJ2-2; weak D call: TRBD1 (5 bases). The germline V gene encodes CDR1 LGHNA and CDR2 YNFKEQ. V was shortened by 1 base and J by 3 bases, with 9 bases between the two germline ends. The CDR3 spans 15 residues. CDR3 loop: CASSQGGRDTGELFF. As DNA, the CDR3 is TGTGCCAGCAGCCAAGGCGGCAGGGACACCGGGGAGCTGTTTTTT.

This clone showed up just a few times. The chain joins TRBV29-1 to TRBJ2-1; no definite D call. The CDR3 loop spans 12 amino acids. V lost 7 bases and J lost 0, with 7 bases in between. Germline assignment: CDR1 SQVTM and CDR2 ANQGSEA. Here the CDR3 DNA reads TGCAGCGCGGCCCCCTCCTACAATGAGCAGTTCTTC. This encodes CSAAPSYNEQFF.

The chain joins TRBV10-2 to TRBJ1-6; perhaps TRBD1 as D (5 bases). V shed 9 bases and J shed 10 bases, with 16 bases lying between them. The CDR3 is 13 residues long. CDR1 is WSHSY and CDR2 is SAAADI in the germline V gene. CDR3 residues: CASRGFRDSPLHF. CDR3 nucleotide sequence: TGCGCCAGTAGGGGCTTTAGAGACTCACCCCTCCACTTT.

This sequence joins TRBV21-1 and TRBJ2-4. TRBV21-1 is deemed a pseudogene. The CDR3 has 16 residues. CDR3 loop: CASSKVGRLAKNIQYF. The CDR3 DNA is TGTGCCAGCAGCAAAGTCGGACGTCTAGCCAAAAACATTCAGTACTTC.

This rearrangement joins TRBV9 to TRBJ2-1, with D maybe TRBD2 (6 bases). This CDR3 is built from 15 residues. V was shortened by 1 base and J by 4 bases, with 12 bases between the two germline ends. The germline V gene has CDR1 SGDLS and CDR2 YYNGEE. The CDR3 sequence: CASSVLGGPYNEQFF. In nucleotides, the CDR3 is TGTGCCAGCAGCGTACTGGGGGGACCATACAATGAGCAGTTCTTC.

This clone was seen a few times. CDR3 in amino acids: CASKLSRTGAGGELFF. The CDR3 bases are TGCGCCAGCAAATTAAGCCGTACAGGGGCCGGCGGGGAGCTGTTTTTT. The chain employs TRBV5-1 and TRBJ2-2, with 7 bases aligning to TRBD1. Germline loops: CDR1 SGHRS, CDR2 YFSETQ. The CDR3 spans 16 residues. J gave up 7 bases and V 6 bases, and 15 bases lay outside the gene matches.

The V call is TRBV5-1, the J call TRBJ2-1, with TRBD2 identical over 9 bases. Per germline, CDR1 SGHRS and CDR2 YFSETQ. CDR3 length equals 16 residues. Trimming cost V 2 bases and J 5 bases; bases outside gene matches: 8. CDR3: CASSFPRAGGDNEQFF. The CDR3 DNA reads TGCGCCAGCAGCTTCCCAAGAGCGGGAGGAGACAATGAGCAGTTCTTC.

V is TRBV18 and J is TRBJ2-3, with 8 bases that match TRBD1. After removal of 3 bases from V and 2 bases from J, the junction contained 4 bases not matched to a gene. The V gene's germline CDR1 is KGHSH and CDR2 LQKENI. This CDR3 has 15 residues. CDR3 DNA: TGTGCCAGCTCACCGGACAGGGTTCACACAGATACGCAGTATTTT. This gives the protein CASSPDRVHTDTQYF.

This clone was found a few times. The chain links TRBV30 to TRBJ2-7; TRBD2 matches 7 bases. The CDR3 has 16 residues. The germline V gene has CDR1 GTSNPN and CDR2 SVGIG (reference sequence). After removal of 1 base from V and 0 bases from J, the junction contained 9 bases not matched to a gene. The CDR3 DNA reads TGTGCCTGGAGTGGAAACCTCGGGAGGAGCTCCTACGAGCAGTACTTC. It encodes CAWSGNLGRSSYEQYF.

This clone was picked up a small number of times. The chain recombines TRBV11-2 with TRBJ2-1; tentative D call: TRBD1 (5 bases). The germline V and J ends were trimmed by 5 bases and 7 bases, with 18 bases remaining between them. This CDR3 spans 15 amino acids. CDR1 is SGHAT and CDR2 is FQNNGV in the germline V gene. The CDR3 sequence: CASSTAWTPRNEQFF. The CDR3 DNA reads TGTGCCAGCAGCACCGCGTGGACACCTCGAAATGAGCAGTTCTTC.

The rearrangement joins TRBV19 to TRBJ1-5; D is undetermined. V lost 4 bases and J 6 bases, leaving 10 bases between the germline ends. Looked up from germline, CDR1 is LNHDA and CDR2 is SQIVND (reference sequence). This CDR3 region has 13 residues. The CDR3 spells CASSTLTSQPQHF. The CDR3 nucleotides read TGTGCCAGTAGTACCCTCACGAGTCAGCCCCAGCATTTT.